This TCR beta chain was profiled in a study of blood T cell repertoires in COVID-19. Background on the study: Sources were T cells, B-cell-depleted T cells, or PBMCs; the material itself was cDNA or gDNA.

V lost 2 bases to trimming and J lost 6 bases; unmatched junction nucleotides: 7. CDR1 SGHTA and CDR2 FQGNSA come from the germline V gene. The CDR3 extends over 15 amino acids. Per the original methods: Amplifying reference gene primers gave estimates of nucleated cell counts. Clones were sequenced by immunoSEQ multiplex PCR, and TCRdb holds only the in-frame ones, with some missing. That table supplies the V and J calls and clone size; D and trimming were determined from the DNA. The data contain about 300,000 clones, around nine tenths of them seen just once; the ten biggest clones take up 1.3%. This receptor was identified in an older man with acute or convalescent COVID-19. The chain is built from TRBV7-2 and TRBJ2-1, with TRBD1 matching over 7 bases. Sample: peripheral blood. CDR3 protein: CASSLTRTGPNEQFF. In DNA form, the CDR3 reads TGTGCCAGCAGCTTAACTAGGACAGGACCCAATGAGCAGTTCTTC.